This entry concerns a single TCR beta chain. Assay: immunoSEQ multiplex PCR; the TCRdb copy retains only in-frame clones and omits some. The table shows approximately 400,000 clones, with about 87% occurring only once. The sample belongs to a study of blood T cell repertoires in COVID-19. Turning to the study itself: Nucleic acid was either cDNA or gDNA, and it came from T cells, B-cell-depleted T cells, or PBMCs.

The CDR3 is made up of 13 amino acids. The V gene's germline CDR1 is MDHEN and CDR2 SYDVKM. The V and J ends lost 10 bases and 3 bases respectively, with 16 bases between them. The V and J genes are TRBV28 and TRBJ2-7; D perhaps matches TRBD2 (6 bases). Source material: peripheral blood. This TCR derives from a woman aged 45-65 years with COVID-19, enrolled during active disease. CDR3 nucleotide sequence: TGTGCCACCATTTCCGGGACTGTCTACGAGCAGTACTTC. The encoded protein is CATISGTVYEQYF.